This entry describes one T cell receptor (beta chain). The clone's antigen remains unknown. No base qualities exist here, and no much larger clone lies one base off it. The same CDR3 also results from other DNA sequences found in this sample. V is pruned by 1 base and J by 5 bases, leaving 6 bases of the junction without a gene match. Inclusive of the bounding cysteine and phenylalanine, the CDR3 is 15 residues long. Only CDR3 DNA is held: 45 bases, read in frame from base 1. As encoded in the germline V gene (reference sequence), CDR1 is SEHNR while CDR2 is FQNEAQ. In total, 600 or so healthy bone marrow donors made up the cohort. Cohort members were all nominally healthy when sampled, although unrecorded immune exposures were likely present. The donor was CMV seronegative and belonged to the group of roughly 330 seronegative cohort members. A peripheral blood sample was collected from each donor, and TCR beta sequencing was performed on peripheral blood mononuclear cells. Genomic DNA was extracted from the blood cell samples with the Qiagen DNeasy Blood Extraction Kit.

To prepare the library, the immunoSEQ multiplex PCR assay was applied. A mixture of 60 forward primers for TCR Vbeta segments and 13 reverse primers for TCR Jbeta segments was used in the multiplex PCR. The CDR3 region of rearranged TCR beta genes was amplified from genomic DNA with a multiplex PCR assay. The amplified TCR beta libraries were sequenced on the Illumina HiSeq System as 87-base-pair reads. In the source study's methods: Across the roughly 700 repertoires, a later analysis counted approximately 83 million unique TCR beta chains, some 11 million of which were shared by at least two donors. A nearest-neighbor algorithm error-corrected the raw reads and collapsed the reads into unique sequences, merging closely related sequences to remove PCR and sequencing errors. Alignment of CDR3 sequences to IMGT reference sequences was used to assign V, D and J gene segments. For a sequence to be retained, at least a six-nucleotide match to both a V gene segment and a J gene segment was required. Rearrangements were called productive when the CDR3 lacked stop codons and stayed in frame with V and J; all others were non-productive. Following IMGT convention, CDR3 was defined as the stretch from the second conserved V-encoded cysteine to the conserved J-encoded phenylalanine. The earlier analysis of about 560 of the donors excluded any sequence lacking an unambiguous match to a single V gene segment. An earlier analysis of 587 of the donors called V segments functional above 56.7% productive rearrangements and segregating when the between-donor standard deviation exceeded 5%. To diagnose cytomegalovirus status from the catalog of TCR beta chain sequences, a statistical classification framework was built. A later analysis assigned V and J genes by comparing TCR nucleotide sequences with IMGT/GENE-DB human TR gene sequences. In a later analysis, CDR3 sequences and most-parsimonious VDJ recombination scenarios were assigned using the TCRdist pipeline. In a later analysis, every TCR beta chain was defined by the combination of its CDR3 amino acid sequence and its V-gene family, and reads without a unique V-gene family were dropped. In a later analysis, 500 to 700 highly shared, low-generation-probability nucleotide sequences were removed to address suspected cross-contamination and a sequencing artifact. A later analysis calculated a clonal expansion index for each public chain from normalized within-repertoire ranks of inferred template counts. Generation probabilities in a later analysis came from a VDJ recombination model fitted to out-of-frame rearrangements, and those results were checked against IGoR. Hypergeometric tests were used in a later analysis to score TCR-TCR, TCR-HLA and TCR-CMV co-occurrence, with a repertoire-size bias correction applied to the TCR pairs. To estimate false discovery rates, a later analysis permuted the HLA or CMV assignments 20 times. In a later analysis, co-occurring TCRs were grouped with DBSCAN, and TCRdist sequence similarity was added when clustering was performed within HLA-allele-positive subsets. Co-occurrence clustering excluded repertoires with fewer than 30,000 or more than 120,000 public chains, plus five with anomalous nucleotide sharing. What TCRdb holds here is the immuneACCESS table cut down to in-frame rearrangements. Part of the clones is not present; checked against another copy, under half of the missing clones reflect an unresolved V gene, and the others are unexplained. The V and J calls and clone size are taken from that table; D and trimming were inferred from the DNA. The sample yields roughly 90,000 clones; over 75% were counted once. Approximately 2% of the sample comes from the top ten.

The sample comes from a study of cytomegalovirus exposure and HLA in healthy donors (dated by TCRdb to 2017 to 2019). About the full investigation: An earlier analysis of about 530 of the donors reported about 280 Gb of sequence data and around 100 million unique TCR beta sequences obtained from 180 million or so T cells. An early release covering roughly 600 HLA-typed donors comprised 250 to 350 gigabases of sequencing data and around 85 million unique TCR sequences. The genetic ancestry cluster associated with self-reported Caucasian donors included 70% to 85% of the roughly 400 genotyped donors. The aim of the study was to test whether cataloging public T cell receptors could identify signatures of past pathogen exposure. The study profiled the T cell repertoires of hundreds of subjects by immunosequencing and related them to cytomegalovirus serostatus. In addition to the first cohort of 650 to 800 subjects, a separate validation cohort of about 120 different subjects was used. To predict cytomegalovirus infection status, the study combined high-throughput TCR immunosequencing, statistical association of individual TCRs with disease status, and machine learning. To study patterns of TCR occurrence, a later analysis re-analyzed previously published TCR beta repertoires from several hundred donors and added high-resolution HLA genotyping. In the later analysis, no new phenotypic data were used to find candidate immune exposures; instead, reliance was placed on TCR beta sequences and their occurrence across donors. To decide whether each TCR beta V gene segment behaved as functional or pseudogenic, an earlier analysis of approximately 620 of the donors relied on high-throughput TCR beta sequencing. Donor age, sex, ethnicity and CMV serostatus were compiled together with the repertoire data. A later genetic analysis took genome-wide SNP genotypes for about 55% of the 666 donors and used that subset as a discovery cohort. Every discovery cohort repertoire had been produced on one sequencing platform. Class I and class II HLA loci were covered by the typing at four-digit resolution. Typing coverage varied by locus: about 620-630 donors for A, B, C, DRB1 and DQB1; under 550 for DQA1; more than 600 for DPA1; 450 to 480 for DPB1. Roughly 5 DR-DQ haplotypes were handled as single units for association and clustering, since linkage in the cohort was strong. On average, around 200,000 unique TCR beta nucleotide sequences were sequenced per donor among fewer than 500 genotyped donors of the cohort, with 15% to 20% of those sequences being non-productive.

Here is what the overall study found, with its caveats: Three of the identified cytomegalovirus-associated TCR beta chains were confirmed in vitro to be specific for cytomegalovirus antigens. The classifier was reported to diagnose cytomegalovirus status with high specificity and sensitivity in both the original cohort and the validation cohort. Compared with the roughly 670-donor mean, donors in an Asian-associated ancestry cluster had fewer N-insertions in productive TCRs, according to a later genetic analysis. In the study, around 150 TCR beta chains were listed as associated with cytomegalovirus. Most TCR sequences were observed very rarely across donors, whereas some public TCRs were present in many individuals. A further reported finding was that TCR beta sequences accurately predicted the HLA-A and HLA-B alleles for most subjects in the first cohort. A cluster of highly shared sequence variants was judged likely to represent a technical artifact of the sequencing pipeline. According to a later analysis, parvovirus B19, influenza, CMV and Epstein-Barr virus appeared linked to several top co-occurrence clusters. In this cohort, only TCR beta chains were sequenced, and detectable features were limited by the absence of alpha or paired-chain data. Immune exposure information for the cohort was limited to CMV serostatus. Because the 87-base-pair reads could not distinguish some IMGT-functional V segments, including TRBV6-2 and TRBV6-3, those segments were excluded. Most CMV-associated TCR beta chains appeared to be HLA-restricted in a later analysis, and the HLA associations seemed to be driven largely by CMV exposure. In a later analysis, TCR association rates were found to vary across HLA loci, with the most associated TCRs seen for DRB1 alleles and the fewest for HLA-C alleles. Because HLA typing was missing for some donors at each locus, association tests included only the typed subset. Sequencing depth was assumed to be roughly uniform across donors in the presence/absence analyses, though that assumption may not hold. The authors suggested that the approach could potentially be extended to other disease states and immunological phenotypes. When HLA alleles, especially DR and DQ, strongly co-occurred, TCR associations were difficult to assign to individual alleles. V-gene and J-gene trimming of TCR beta chains was associated with a missense DCLRE1C variant in a later genetic analysis, and the association was replicated in an independent cohort. Compared with equally common non-associated chains, HLA-associated TCR beta chains in a later analysis were more clonally expanded and had lower generation probabilities. Linkage disequilibrium might explain the correlated functional status among segregating V segments, but an unknown experimental factor could not be excluded. In a later analysis, 15,000 to 20,000 TCR beta sequences were associated with specific HLA alleles at a false discovery rate of 0.05. Because counts were too low, roughly 17 rarely observed V segments, including chromosome 9 orphons, were left out of the earlier analysis of about 620 of the donors. An earlier analysis of around 540 of the donors showed that most TCR beta V segments appeared in productive rearrangements either about 90% or about 30% of the time, which broadly matched IMGT annotations.

The TCR was taken from a man between 18 and 29 years old in good health and CMV-seronegative. The rearranged segments are TRBV7-9 and TRBJ1-1; TRBD1 fits 8 bases in the junction. The source material was PBMCs. The sequence in DNA is TGTGCCAGCAGCTTAGGTCAGGGGGCTCGGACTGAAGCTTTCTTT. Its protein product is CASSLGQGARTEAFF.